The sequence of this T cell receptor beta chain was determined in a study of T cells and copy number aberrations in small-cell lung cancer. Broader study findings: Tumors showed lower T-cell density, richness and clonality than adjacent lung, though density did not differ significantly.

A note on this clone: Antigen unknown.

Libraries were prepared by immunoSEQ multiplex PCR; TCRdb keeps only in-frame clonotypes and omits some of them. The table includes around 1,600 clones, 83% detected once. The V and J ends lost 0 bases and 5 bases respectively, with 8 bases between them. The CDR3 loop spans 13 amino acids. Per the germline V gene, CDR1 is SGHVS and CDR2 is FQNEAQ. This clonotype was obtained from a man aged 60 to 75 with small cell lung cancer. The chain combines TRBV7-8 with TRBJ2-7; D call uncertain. Sequencing was carried out using normal tissue next to the tumor. The CDR3 spells CASSLARRNEQYF. The DNA for the CDR3 is TGTGCCAGCAGCTTAGCTCGCCGGAACGAGCAGTACTTC.